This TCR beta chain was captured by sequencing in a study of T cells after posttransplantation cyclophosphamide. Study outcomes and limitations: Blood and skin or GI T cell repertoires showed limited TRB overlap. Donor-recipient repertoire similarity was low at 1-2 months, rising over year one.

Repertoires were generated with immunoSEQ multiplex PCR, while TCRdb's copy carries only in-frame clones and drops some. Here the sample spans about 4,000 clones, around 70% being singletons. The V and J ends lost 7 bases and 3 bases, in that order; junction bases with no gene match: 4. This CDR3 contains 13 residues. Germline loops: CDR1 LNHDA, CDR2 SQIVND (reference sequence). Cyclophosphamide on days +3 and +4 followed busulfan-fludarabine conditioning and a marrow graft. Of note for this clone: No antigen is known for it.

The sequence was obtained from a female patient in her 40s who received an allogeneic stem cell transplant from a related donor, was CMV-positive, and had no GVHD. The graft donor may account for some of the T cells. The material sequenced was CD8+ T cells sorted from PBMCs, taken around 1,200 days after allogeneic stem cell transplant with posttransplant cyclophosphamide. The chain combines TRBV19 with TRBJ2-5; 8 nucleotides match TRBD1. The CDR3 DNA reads TGTGCCAGTAAAACGGACAGGGAAGAGACCCAGTACTTC. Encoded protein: CASKTDREETQYF.